This T cell receptor (beta chain) was sequenced for a study of metastatic and nonmetastatic thyroid tumors. Study as a whole: For malignant and benign thyroid patients, tumor or nodule tissue and blood were the sources whose repertoires were compared.

The CDR3 has 15 amino acids. The V end lost 1 base, the J end lost 7 bases, and 16 bases lay between the germline ends. CDR1 is LGHDT and CDR2 is YNNKEL in the germline V gene (reference sequence). TCRdb reanalyzed the PCR reads via MiXCR. The data hold 20,000 to 30,000 clones, with approximately 12% observed a single time. This clone has a count of ten or more. No treatment had been given to any patient before thyroid surgery. This receptor was obtained from a female donor with papillary thyroid cancer or a benign thyroid nodule (not recorded which). Some clones in this sample may be carry-over from other donors' samples. The sample consisted of blood. The genes are TRBV3-1 and TRBJ2-5; TRBD2 might be the D (6 bases). Here the CDR3 DNA reads TGTGCCAGCAGCCAAGTTCGGAAATTGGGAGGGACCCAGTACTTC. Amino acid sequence: CASSQVRKLGGTQYF.